This T cell receptor beta chain was captured by sequencing in a study of OX40 agonist ivuxolimab in advanced cancers. Overall study context: Patients were given ivuxolimab, an antibody that agonizes OX40 (CD134).

Here immunoSEQ multiplex PCR was the method, and the copy in TCRdb shows in-frame clones only, minus some. The table has about 79,000 clones, approximately 85% seen once. CDR3 length equals 15 residues. CDR1 is MDHEN, CDR2 SYDVKM, per germline. Trimming removed 3 bases from V and 1 base from J, with 10 bases in between. Study-wide results and limits: Researchers report that CD8+ T cells had, on average, more expanded clones than CD4+.

This clone was counted a single time. Antigen specificity is unknown. The sequencing here drew on CD4+ or CD8+ T cells sorted from blood, taken in a trial of the OX40 agonist ivuxolimab. The receptor was isolated from an adult with an advanced solid tumor such as melanoma, head and neck, liver or kidney cancer. This chain links TRBV28 with TRBJ1-5; D might be TRBD1 (5 bases). The CDR3: CASSFRGKSNQPQHF. The CDR3 DNA sequence: TGTGCCAGCAGTTTCCGGGGGAAAAGCAATCAGCCCCAGCATTTT.